These 9 T cell receptor beta chains share one sample of origin, sequenced in a study of T-cell memory formation after mild COVID-19. TCRdb re-called the 5' RACE reads through MiXCR, storing one row per CDR3 protein. The sample has some 46,000 distinct CDR3 sequences; about 6.8% are singletons. What was sequenced was PBMCs or a T cell subset sorted from them (not recorded which). These receptor sequences come from an adult who had mild COVID-19 (a few samples of this study predate the infection). Cell type and time point are not known.

The V and J genes are TRBV6-5 and TRBJ2-3; D is unclear. The CDR3 has 13 amino acids. With 5 bases removed from V and 2 bases from J, the gap between germline ends came to 8 bases. CDR1 MNHEY and CDR2 SVGAGI come from the germline V gene. CDR3 bases: TGTGCCAGCAGTAGTCACAACACAGATACGCAGTATTTT. This translates into CASSSHNTDTQYF.

The table lists this clonotype with many counts. V is TRBV18 and J is TRBJ1-5; 9 bases align to TRBD1. J was trimmed by 4 bases and V by 3 bases; bases with no gene match: 4. Germline V gene sequence: CDR1 KGHSH, CDR2 LQKENI. CDR3 length: 15 amino acids. CDR3 loop: CASSPGQGVNQPQHF. The CDR3 region has the DNA TGTGCCAGCTCACCGGGACAGGGTGTGAATCAGCCCCAGCATTTT.

There are many counts of this clonotype. This chain uses TRBV6-5 with TRBJ1-3; D remains unclear. With 2 bases removed from V and 1 base from J, the gap between germline ends came to 9 bases. Germline values: CDR1 MNHEY, CDR2 SVGAGI. This CDR3 spans 15 amino acids. CDR3 DNA: TGTGCCAGCAGTTACGCCCGGCAATCTGGAAACACCATATATTTT. It translates to CASSYARQSGNTIYF.

V and J are TRBV24-1 and TRBJ2-1, with 10 bases fitting TRBD2. The J segment lost 2 bases and the V segment lost 1 base, leaving 10 bases of the junction unmatched. CDR3 length: 19 residues. CDR1 and CDR2 (germline): KGHDR, SFDVKD. Written as DNA, the CDR3 is TGTGCCACCAGTGATTTCCGCGGGCTAGCGGGAGCGGCCTACAATGAGCAGTTCTTC. This sequence encodes CATSDFRGLAGAAYNEQFF.

V and J are TRBV24-1 and TRBJ1-2; possible D gene TRBD1, 5 bases. The CDR3 loop spans 14 amino acids. V was clipped by 4 bases and J by 3 bases, with 11 bases between them. Looked up from germline, CDR1 is KGHDR and CDR2 is SFDVKD. CDR3 in DNA: TGTGCCACCAGTGACCCACCCAGGGACTATGGCTACACCTTC. It specifies CATSDPPRDYGYTF.

Remarks on this clonotype: A much larger clone differs from this one at a single base, so this may be a read error. V usage is TRBV7-6 and J usage is TRBJ2-7, with 10 bases aligning to TRBD1. V lost 1 base to trimming and J lost 6 bases; unmatched junction nucleotides: 0. The CDR3 is 13 residues long. Germline V gene data show CDR1 as SGHVS and CDR2 as FNYEAQ. In nucleotides, the CDR3 is TGTGCCAGCAGCTTAGGGACAGGGGGCGAGCAGTACTTC. It encodes CASSLGTGGEQYF.

This clonotype was observed a handful of times. V is TRBV14 and J is TRBJ2-5; possibly TRBD2 for D (5 bases). V lost 4 bases and J lost 5, with 14 bases in between. Germline V gives CDR1 SGHDN, CDR2 FVKESK. This CDR3 has 14 amino acids. This CDR3 reads CASSPNLSGETQYF. The CDR3 DNA reads TGTGCCAGCAGCCCCAACCTGTCGGGGGAGACCCAGTACTTC.

This clonotype was recorded at least ten times. The rearrangement links TRBV11-2 to TRBJ2-1, with D perhaps TRBD2 (6 bases). Trimming removed 3 bases at V and 4 bases at J, with 13 bases between. This CDR3 has 15 amino acids. Looked up from germline, CDR1 is SGHAT and CDR2 is FQNNGV. The CDR3: CASSLRENQYNEQFF. For the CDR3, the DNA is TGTGCCAGCAGCTTGCGGGAAAACCAGTACAATGAGCAGTTCTTC.

This clonotype turned up a few times. In nucleotides, the CDR3 is TGCAGTGCTGGAGGACAGACGCAAGGCTACACCTTC. It specifies CSAGGQTQGYTF. This rearrangement joins TRBV20-1 to TRBJ1-2, with D perhaps TRBD1 (6 bases). Trimming cost V 5 bases and J 8 bases, with 15 bases left between them. Germline V gene sequence: CDR1 DFQATT, CDR2 SNEGSKA (reference sequence). There are 12 residues in the CDR3.